This T cell receptor (beta chain) was captured by sequencing in a study of graft-versus-host responses after intestinal transplantation. About the study: Recipients uniformly received anti-thymocyte globulin induction, followed by tacrolimus and steroids for around 3 years.

This clone appeared a few times. Its target is unknown. Repertoires were generated with immunoSEQ multiplex PCR, while TCRdb's copy carries only in-frame clones and drops some. The profile shows tens of thousands of clones, 90% to 95% of them singletons. Germline loops: CDR1 SEHNR, CDR2 FQNEAQ (reference sequence). V lost 6 bases to trimming and J lost 1 base; unmatched junction nucleotides: 6. The CDR3 runs 14 residues. Study-level points and caveats: GvH clones were identified in recipient marrow, with some first appearing in ileum or blood. Circulating GvH clones peaking coincided with falling HvG clones soon after transplant. Allografts carried high graft-versus-host to host-versus-graft clonal ratios in patients having graft-donor T cell macrochimerism.

This chain links TRBV7-9 with TRBJ2-7; 7 bases are shared with TRBD1. This specimen was unstimulated CD8+ T cells sorted from spleen or lymph node cells, taken before intestinal transplant. This clonotype originated in a human donor who received an intestinal transplant. DNA of the CDR3: TGTGCCAGCAGAGACGGGACAGCATCCTACGAGCAGTACTTC. It translates to CASRDGTASYEQYF. The full variable domain, in which reference TRBV7-9 and TRBJ2-7 provide the parts outside the CDR3, is DTGVSQNPRHKITKRGQNVTFRCDPISEHNRLYWYRQTLGQGPEFLTYFQNEAQLEKSRLLSDRFSAERPKGSFSTLEIQRTEQGDSAMYLCASRDGTASYEQYFGPGTRLTVT.